The 13 T cell receptor beta chains listed next were all sequenced from one sample in a study of blood T cell repertoires in COVID-19. The method was immunoSEQ multiplex PCR; TCRdb's version includes in-frame clones alone and lacks a portion of them. Among hundreds of thousands of clones listed, 75% to 90% were seen once. The source material was PBMCs or T cells enriched from blood (not recorded which). Every receptor here comes from a woman in her late teens or twenties who had recovered from COVID-19.

As DNA, the CDR3 is TGTGCCAGCAGTTCCACAGTTGTTAGTGGCTACACCTTC. Amino acid sequence: CASSSTVVSGYTF. The chain is built from TRBV28 and TRBJ1-2; D gene unclear. V was cut by 4 bases and J by 7 bases, with 13 bases left in between. Per the germline V gene, CDR1 is MDHEN and CDR2 is SYDVKM. The CDR3 totals 13 residues.

The chain joins TRBV5-1 to TRBJ1-4; no firm D call. Germline V lookup: CDR1 SGHRS, CDR2 YFSETQ. The length of the CDR3 is 13 residues. V was cut by 0 bases and J by 8 bases, with 8 bases left in between. CDR3 in amino acids: CASSLAQNEKLFF. As DNA, the CDR3 is TGCGCCAGCAGCTTGGCCCAGAACGAAAAACTGTTTTTT.

The chain uses TRBV2 and TRBJ2-6; 9 bases are shared with TRBD1. V lost 4 bases to trimming and J lost 3 bases; unmatched junction nucleotides: 4. The CDR3 contains 16 residues. Germline V CDR1 and CDR2: SNHLY, FYNNEI. CDR3 sequence: CASSGTGESGANVLTF. The CDR3 DNA is TGTGCCAGCAGTGGGACAGGGGAAAGTGGGGCCAACGTCCTGACTTTC.

The J gene is TRBJ2-5, the V gene TRBV9; TRBD1 is a possible D gene (5 bases). Trimming stripped 0 bases from V and 1 base from J, with 7 bases between. From germline, CDR1 is SGDLS and CDR2 YYNGEE. This CDR3 comprises 14 residues. The CDR3 DNA sequence: TGTGCCAGCAGCGTAGTTGGGGCCCAAGAGACCCAGTACTTC. It translates to CASSVVGAQETQYF.

The CDR3 reads CASTPTRASQETQYF. The CDR3 DNA is TGTGCCAGCACCCCGACCAGGGCCTCCCAAGAGACCCAGTACTTC. The rearrangement links TRBV2 to TRBJ2-5; D possibly corresponds to TRBD1 (5 bases). Trimming left V 7 bases short and J 1 base short, with 16 bases between. The CDR3 is 15 amino acids. CDR1 and CDR2 (germline): SNHLY, FYNNEI. Supplemented by reference TRBV2 and TRBJ2-5, the full variable domain reads EPEVTQTPSHQVTQMGQEVILRCVPISNHLYFYWYRQILGQKVEFLVSFYNNEISEKSEIFDDQFSVERPDGSNFTLKIRSTKLEDSAMYFCASTPTRASQETQYFGPGTRLLVL.

This clone was recorded only once. The rearrangement links TRBV12-3 or TRBV12-4 to TRBJ1-1; D is perhaps TRBD1 (6 bases). The ends were cut back, 6 bases at V and 4 bases at J, with 12 bases in the middle. The CDR3 spans 13 residues. CDR3 nucleotide sequence: TGTGCCAGCAGGCTAAAGGACAGCACTGAAGCTTTCTTT. Its translation is CASRLKDSTEAFF.

V gene TRBV19 combines with J gene TRBJ2-1, with D tentatively TRBD2 (6 bases). Looked up from germline, CDR1 is LNHDA and CDR2 is SQIVND (reference sequence). There are 15 residues in the CDR3. V was trimmed by 7 bases and J by 1 base, leaving 14 bases between them. CDR3 bases: TGTGCCAGTACTTCCGGGGGTAGGTCCTACAATGAGCAGTTCTTC. Residues: CASTSGGRSYNEQFF. The whole variable domain, filled in from reference TRBV19 and TRBJ2-1, reads DGGITQSPKYLFRKEGQNVTLSCEQNLNHDAMYWYRQDPGQGLRLIYYSQIVNDFQKGDIAEGYSVSREKKESFPLTVTSAQKNPTAFYLCASTSGGRSYNEQFFGPGTRLTVL.

The gene calls are TRBV7-9 and TRBJ1-1, with 10 positions matching TRBD1. Germline values: CDR1 SEHNR, CDR2 FQNEAQ (reference sequence). Unmatched junction bases numbered 3, after V lost 2 bases and J lost 3 bases. CDR3 length: 15 amino acids. CDR3 nucleotide sequence: TGTGCCAGCAGCTTATTAGGGACAGGGGACACTGAAGCTTTCTTT. Translating it yields CASSLLGTGDTEAFF.

The V call is TRBV5-1, the J call TRBJ1-1; D might be TRBD1 (6 bases). The length of the CDR3 is 13 residues. Trimming removed 3 bases from V and 4 bases from J, with 10 bases in between. Germline values: CDR1 SGHRS, CDR2 YFSETQ. The CDR3 region is CASSSQTGTEAFF. CDR3 in DNA: TGCGCCAGCAGCTCGCAGACAGGCACTGAAGCTTTCTTT.

The V and J genes are TRBV6-4 and TRBJ2-2; TRBD2 is a possible D gene (6 bases). Trimming shortened V by 4 bases and J by 4 bases, and 10 bases separated the two germline ends. The CDR3 has 14 residues. CDR1 MRHNA and CDR2 SNTAGT come from the germline V gene. The CDR3 DNA reads as TGTGCCAGCAGTGCGGGACTGAGCACCGGGGAGCTGTTTTTT. It codes for CASSAGLSTGELFF.

V is TRBV5-1 and J is TRBJ1-4; TRBD1 is a possible D gene (6 bases). Trimming removed 4 bases at V and 1 base at J, with 14 bases between. The CDR3 has 16 amino acids. Germline V lookup: CDR1 SGHRS, CDR2 YFSETQ. In nucleotides, the CDR3 is TGCGCCAGCAGCCCAGAGCCAGGGGTAACTAATGAAAAACTGTTTTTT. The encoded protein is CASSPEPGVTNEKLFF.

This clone appeared a single time. The chain links TRBV9 to TRBJ1-2; 10 positions match TRBD1. Germline loops: CDR1 SGDLS, CDR2 YYNGEE. The CDR3 runs 16 residues. Trimming took 5 bases from V and 4 from J; bases not matched to a gene: 11. CDR3 DNA: TGTGCCAGCAGTAGACAGGGGGCCGGGACAGCCTATGGCTACACCTTC. It is translated as CASSRQGAGTAYGYTF.

The chain links TRBV3-1 (or the pseudogene TRBV3-2) to TRBJ1-2; D perhaps matches TRBD1 (6 bases). In germline, CDR1 is LGHDT, CDR2 YNNKEL (reference sequence). The CDR3 totals 12 residues. V lost 4 bases to trimming and J lost 8 bases, with 11 bases between them. CDR3 in DNA: TGTGCCAGCAGCCCGGGACACGGCGGCTACACCTTC. This translates into CASSPGHGGYTF.